Each of the 10 T cell receptor beta chains below was sequenced from the same sample in a study of human T cells and chemical hapten exposure. The time point here: patch test 3, about 24 weeks after DPC sensitization. Treatment specified: therapeutic diphenylcyclopropenone sensitization with weekly scalp DPC. TCRdb re-called the RACE reads with MiXCR, one entry per CDR3 protein. The sample includes about 58,000 distinct CDR3 sequences, around 11% of them seen just once. The material was whole blood, obtained in connection with sensitization to the hapten diphenylcyclopropenone (DPC). The receptors stem from a young man with alopecia areata. Some clones in this sample may be carry-over from other donors' samples.

This clonotype was counted between two and nine times. The rearrangement uses TRBV6-4 and TRBJ1-5, with D possibly TRBD1 on 6 matching bases. V shed 5 bases and J shed 1 base, with 15 bases lying between them. Germline-derived CDR1 and CDR2 are MRHNA and SNTAGT. The CDR3 extends over 16 amino acids. The CDR3 region has the DNA TGTGCCAGCAGTTTTTCAGGGGCGGGGAGCAATCAGCCCCAGCATTTT. Residues: CASSFSGAGSNQPQHF.

This clonotype appeared a few times. The chain recombines TRBV7-6 with TRBJ2-7; tentatively, D is TRBD1 (5 bases). The length of the CDR3 is 15 residues. Germline V gene lookup returns CDR1 SGHVS and CDR2 FNYEAQ. V was shortened by 1 base and J by 6 bases, with 16 bases between the two germline ends. CDR3 in amino acids: CASSLVIGQGTEQYF. Written as DNA, the CDR3 is TGTGCCAGCAGCTTAGTAATTGGGCAGGGAACCGAGCAGTACTTC.

Only a few counts were recorded for this clonotype. The J gene is TRBJ1-4, the V gene TRBV19; D not certain. The CDR3 covers 15 residues. V was clipped by 6 bases and J by 12 bases, with 23 bases between them. The germline gives CDR1 LNHDA, CDR2 SQIVND (reference sequence). CDR3 sequence reads: CASSDSTVQREELFF. The CDR3 nucleotides read TGTGCCAGTAGCGATTCGACGGTCCAAAGGGAAGAACTGTTTTTT.

The J gene is TRBJ2-2, the V gene TRBV28; D possibly corresponds to TRBD2 (6 bases). The CDR3 has 15 residues. Per germline, CDR1 MDHEN and CDR2 SYDVKM. V lost 4 bases and J lost 0, with 9 bases in between. The CDR3 DNA reads as TGTGCCAGCAGTTCTCCGGGGGCGAACACCGGGGAGCTGTTTTTT. Translating gives CASSSPGANTGELFF.

This clonotype was found many times. The chain has TRBV7-6 and TRBJ2-5; 13 bases match TRBD2. The junction had 8 bases not matched to a gene; V was cut back by 6 bases and J by 1 base. Germline CDR1 is SGHVS and CDR2 is FNYEAQ. CDR3 size: 17 residues. CDR3 nucleotide sequence: TGTGCCAGCAGATCAGGACTAGCGGGGGCATTCCAAGAGACCCAGTACTTC. Amino acids: CASRSGLAGAFQETQYF.

This clonotype was recorded many times. V and J are TRBV5-1 and TRBJ2-7; D ambiguous. The germline gives CDR1 SGHRS, CDR2 YFSETQ. V lost 4 bases, J lost 0 bases, and 8 bases lay in between. This CDR3 is built from 13 residues. The CDR3 region has the DNA TGCGCCAGCAGCCCCGGGTTCTCCTACGAGCAGTACTTC. It codes for CASSPGFSYEQYF.

This clonotype was observed a few times. The chain has TRBV3-1 and TRBJ1-2; perhaps TRBD1 as D (5 bases). This CDR3 is built from 14 residues. Germline V lookup: CDR1 LGHDT, CDR2 YNNKEL (reference sequence). Between the trimmed V and J ends, which lost 3 bases and 6 bases, there was a span of 14 bases. CDR3 coding DNA: TGTGCCAGCAGCCAGCTTCCGGGACTACATGGCTACACCTTC. Translated, it gives CASSQLPGLHGYTF.

This clonotype appeared a few times. This chain links TRBV5-5 with TRBJ2-3; TRBD1 agrees at 9 bases. Trimming took 3 bases from V and 0 from J; bases not matched to a gene: 2. The CDR3 runs 15 residues. The germline V gene encodes CDR1 SGHKS and CDR2 YYEKEE (reference sequence). CDR3 amino acids: CASSSGTGSTDTQYF. DNA of the CDR3: TGTGCCAGCAGCTCCGGGACAGGGAGCACAGATACGCAGTATTTT.

The J gene is TRBJ1-1, the V gene TRBV27; a weak D match, TRBD1 (6 bases). Deletions cut 3 bases from V and 8 bases from J, with 13 bases between. Germline V gene sequence: CDR1 MNHEY, CDR2 SMNVEV (reference sequence). The CDR3 loop spans 13 amino acids. The chain's CDR3 is CASSLQGKHEAFF. The CDR3 DNA reads as TGTGCCAGCAGTTTGCAGGGGAAACACGAAGCTTTCTTT.

This clonotype was found many times. The chain carries TRBV12-3 or TRBV12-4 and TRBJ2-2; D unresolved. This CDR3 is built from 12 residues. The V end lost 5 bases, the J end lost 5 bases, and 6 bases lay between the germline ends. CDR3 sequence reads: CASSPSTGELFF. CDR3 in DNA: TGTGCCAGCAGTCCGAGTACCGGGGAGCTGTTTTTT.